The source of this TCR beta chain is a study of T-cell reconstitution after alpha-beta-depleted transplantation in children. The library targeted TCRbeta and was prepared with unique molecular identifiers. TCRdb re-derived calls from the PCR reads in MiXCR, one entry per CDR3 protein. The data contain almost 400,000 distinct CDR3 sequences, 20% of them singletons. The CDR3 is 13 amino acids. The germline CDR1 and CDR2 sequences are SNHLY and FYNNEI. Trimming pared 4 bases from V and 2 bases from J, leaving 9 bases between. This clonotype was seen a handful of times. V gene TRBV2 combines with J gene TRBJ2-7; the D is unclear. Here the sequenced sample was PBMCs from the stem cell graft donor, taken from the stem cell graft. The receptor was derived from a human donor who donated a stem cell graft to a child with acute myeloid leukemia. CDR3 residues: CASSVSQAYEQYF. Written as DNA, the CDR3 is TGTGCCAGCAGTGTCTCGCAAGCCTACGAGCAGTACTTC.